This TCR beta chain was captured by sequencing in a study of T cells in Graves' hyperthyroidism and ophthalmopathy. Study observations and caveats: Peripheral blood also featured most of the thyroid clonotypes expanded above 0.001.

TCR beta CDR3 region amplification was performed from RNA transcripts. TCR CDR3 underwent first-round RT-PCR with the HTBI primer set. TCRdb redid the calling of the multiplex PCR reads with MiXCR, one entry per CDR3 protein. Among some 570,000 distinct CDR3 sequences, about a sixth were seen once, and the ten largest hold 17%. Diagnoses were established using clinical symptoms, serum thyroxine and TRAb, thyroid ultrasound and orbital computed tomography. This clonotype has at least ten counts. The antigen remains unidentified. This receptor was taken from a woman younger than 35 with Graves' ophthalmopathy. The material sequenced was blood.

The CDR3 sequence is CASRAPGTGVHEQYF. The DNA of the CDR3 is TGTGCCAGCAGGGCTCCCGGGACAGGGGTACACGAGCAGTACTTC. V gene TRBV27 combines with J gene TRBJ2-7; 10 bases match TRBD1. Germline V gives CDR1 MNHEY, CDR2 SMNVEV (reference sequence). CDR3 length: 15 residues. The V gene end was trimmed by 6 bases and the J gene end by 5 bases; junction bases not matched to a gene: 10.